What follows is one TCR beta chain and its context. Its matching antigen is unknown. The data were obtained in a study of beta chain features in type 1 diabetes. Background on the study: Patients and healthy donors were similar in age, gender and cell yields.

Findings of the study overall: Type 1 diabetes patients had moderately but significantly shorter TCRB CDR3s in all four CD4+ subsets. The influence of HLA type on TCRB rearrangement stayed undetermined. PCR, the amplification step, might favor shorter templates, equally in patients and controls.

Germline lookup yields CDR1 SGHTA and CDR2 FQGNSA. This CDR3 is built from 15 residues. The V gene lost 0 bases and the J gene lost 3 bases, with 12 bases spanning the gap. Expressed TCRB transcripts were sequenced because the isolated RNA had all been reverse transcribed beforehand. Method: immunoSEQ multiplex PCR; TCRdb's copy keeps in-frame clones and lacks some. The table shows around 280,000 clones, with approximately 15% occurring only once. Specimen: naive CD4+ T cells from blood. The sequence derives from a man aged 18 to 29 with type 1 diabetes. The V gene is TRBV7-2, the J gene TRBJ2-7, with D perhaps TRBD2 (6 bases). The CDR3 region has the DNA TGTGCCAGCAGCTTAGCTCCAGGGAGGCTCTACGAGCAGTACTTC. It translates to CASSLAPGRLYEQYF. Together with reference TRBV7-2 and TRBJ2-7, the CDR3 gives the full variable domain: GAGVSQSPSNKVTEKGKDVELRCDPISGHTALYWYRQSLGQGLEFLIYFQGNSAPDKSGLPSDRFSAERTGGSVSTLTIQRTQQEDSAVYLCASSLAPGRLYEQYFGPGTRLTVT.